This passage covers 21 T cell receptor beta chains from one sample sequenced in a study of T cells in Graves' hyperthyroidism and ophthalmopathy. TCR beta CDR3 regions were amplified from RNA transcripts. When the TCR CDR3 underwent first-round RT-PCR, the HTBI primer set was used. From the multiplex PCR reads, TCRdb called clonotypes with MiXCR, one entry per CDR3 protein. The sample records roughly 700,000 distinct CDR3 sequences, about 35% being singletons. Sequenced input: blood. Every receptor here comes from a middle-aged woman with Graves' hyperthyroidism.

The chain carries TRBV11-2 and TRBJ1-5; no definite D call. The J call may be in error: the DNA end matches TRBJ2-3 better. The CDR3 consists of 15 residues. CDR1 is SGHAT, CDR2 FQNNGV, per germline. CDR3 amino acids: CASSSIRNWGDTQYF. CDR3 sequence (DNA): TGTGCCAGCAGCTCAATTCGGAATTGGGGAGATACGCAGTATTTT.

This clonotype was counted only a few times. The chain is built from TRBV7-9 and TRBJ2-5; 11 nucleotides agree with TRBD1. This CDR3 is built from 18 residues. Trimming removed 1 base from V and 4 bases from J; junction bases left unmatched: 11. CDR1 SEHNR and CDR2 FQNEAQ come from the germline V gene (reference sequence). Here the CDR3 DNA reads TGTGCCAGCAGCTTAGGATGGACAGGGGGCATTAATGGAGAGACCCAGTACTTC. It encodes CASSLGWTGGINGETQYF.

This chain links TRBV29-1 with TRBJ2-6; D gene ambiguous. The germline V gene encodes CDR1 SQVTM and CDR2 ANQGSEA. V was cut by 6 bases and J by 0 bases, with 9 bases left in between. CDR3 size: 14 residues. The chain's CDR3 is CSVGSSSGANVLTF. In DNA, the CDR3 is TGCAGCGTCGGATCGAGCTCTGGGGCCAACGTCCTGACTTTC. The variable domain in full, completed from reference TRBV29-1 and TRBJ2-6, reads SAVISQKPSRDICQRGTSLTIQCQVDSQVTMMFWYRQQPGQSLTLIATANQGSEATYESGFVIDKFPISRPNLTFSTLTVSNMSPEDSSIYLCSVGSSSGANVLTFGAGSRLTVL.

This clonotype was seen only a few times. This chain links TRBV7-8 with TRBJ2-7; 12 bases are a match to TRBD2. Germline assignment: CDR1 SGHVS and CDR2 FQNEAQ. The CDR3 loop spans 17 amino acids. V lost 2 bases and J lost 5; bases outside the gene matches: 10. The chain's CDR3 is CASSLKLAGGPRDEQYF. CDR3 DNA sequence: TGTGCCAGCAGCTTAAAACTAGCGGGGGGCCCTCGGGACGAGCAGTACTTC.

This clonotype showed up just a few times. The chain has TRBV6-5 and TRBJ2-7, with D uncertain. The V and J ends lost 5 bases and 3 bases respectively, with 8 bases between them. Germline V CDR1 and CDR2: MNHEY, SVGAGI. This CDR3 is 12 amino acids long. The CDR3, as DNA: TGTGCCAGCAGTCGGCTATTCTACGAGCAGTACTTC. As protein: CASSRLFYEQYF.

This clonotype appeared many times. V is TRBV15 and J is TRBJ1-2, with TRBD1 matching over 8 bases. Germline values: CDR1 LNHNV, CDR2 YYDKDF (reference sequence). The CDR3 consists of 14 residues. Germline trimming cut 3 bases from V and 3 bases from J; bases unmatched to any gene: 3. CDR3 residues: CATSSEQGDYGYTF. The CDR3 region has the DNA TGTGCCACCAGCAGTGAACAGGGGGACTATGGCTACACCTTC.

This rearrangement joins TRBV15 to TRBJ1-2; 9 bases agree with TRBD1. With V trimmed by 4 bases and J by 6 bases, 15 bases remained unmatched. CDR3 size: 17 residues. The germline gives CDR1 LNHNV, CDR2 YYDKDF (reference sequence). The CDR3 loop reads CATSTLGSGQGWDGYTF. The CDR3 nucleotides read TGTGCCACCAGCACCCTTGGGTCGGGACAGGGCTGGGATGGCTACACCTTC.

The CDR3 protein is CASSTDGTYEQYF. For the CDR3, the DNA is TGTGCCAGTAGTACCGACGGAACCTACGAGCAGTACTTC. This chain joins TRBV19 and TRBJ2-7; D uncertain. CDR1 and CDR2 (germline): LNHDA, SQIVND (reference sequence). V shed 4 bases and J shed 2 bases, with 9 bases lying between them. CDR3 length equals 13 residues.

This clonotype was counted at least ten times. The rearrangement uses TRBV15 and TRBJ2-5; possible D gene TRBD2, 5 bases. This CDR3 comprises 14 residues. Trimming shortened V by 2 bases and J by 3 bases, and 10 bases separated the two germline ends. From germline, CDR1 is LNHNV and CDR2 YYDKDF (reference sequence). The CDR3 region has the DNA TGTGCCACCAGCAGAATAGAGCGGAAAGAGACCCAGTACTTC. Translated, it gives CATSRIERKETQYF.

The chain is built from TRBV29-1 and TRBJ1-2; possible D gene TRBD1, 6 bases. Deletions cut 4 bases from V and 8 bases from J, with 14 bases between. This CDR3 comprises 12 residues. CDR1 is SQVTM, CDR2 ANQGSEA, per germline. The CDR3 protein is CSVGQGTGGYTF. The CDR3 nucleotides read TGCAGCGTTGGGCAGGGGACCGGGGGCTACACCTTC.

This clonotype was found many times. V and J are TRBV20-1 and TRBJ1-3; D not certain. CDR1 and CDR2 (germline): DFQATT, SNEGSKA (reference sequence). CDR3 length equals 13 residues. Trimming shortened V by 3 bases and J by 1 base, and 7 bases separated the two germline ends. The CDR3 region has the DNA TGCAGTGCTAGTCCTGTTTCTGGAAACACCATATATTTT. Its translation: CSASPVSGNTIYF.

Note on this clonotype: The junction and the germline gene differ at one end; a read error may be behind it. The rearrangement joins TRBV5-6 to TRBJ1-5; 7 bases are shared with TRBD1. The CDR3 is made up of 15 amino acids. CDR1 SGHDT and CDR2 YYEEEE come from the germline V gene. The CDR3 sequence: CTSSQTTGANQPQHF. The CDR3, as DNA: TGTACCAGCAGCCAAACCACAGGGGCCAATCAGCCCCAGCATTTT.

This chain uses TRBV7-2 with TRBJ1-6; a possible D gene is TRBD1 (5 bases). In germline, CDR1 is SGHTA, CDR2 FQGNSA. This CDR3 spans 14 amino acids. Deletions cut 8 bases from V and 7 bases from J, with 15 bases between. CDR3 sequence: CASLRGVLNSPLHF. The CDR3 DNA reads as TGTGCCAGCCTCCGGGGGGTCCTGAATTCACCCCTCCACTTT.

V gene TRBV14 combines with J gene TRBJ1-1; a weak D match, TRBD1 (6 bases). CDR1 and CDR2 (germline): SGHDN, FVKESK. The CDR3 length is 15 residues. V dropped 8 bases and J dropped 0 bases, with 16 bases sitting between them. The CDR3: CASSPPGAMNTEAFF. Here the CDR3 DNA reads TGTGCCAGCTCACCACCGGGGGCGATGAACACTGAAGCTTTCTTT.

The CDR3 loop is CSARTAGGATDTQYF. The CDR3 DNA follows: TGCAGTGCTAGAACCGCGGGGGGCGCCACAGATACGCAGTATTTT. The chain carries TRBV20-1 and TRBJ2-3; the match to TRBD2 covers 8 bases. Germline loops: CDR1 DFQATT, CDR2 SNEGSKA (reference sequence). V shed 2 bases, J shed 2 bases, and the junction held 6 bases outside the gene matches. This CDR3 has 15 amino acids.

This clonotype was seen a few times. The CDR3 DNA reads TGTGCCAGCACCAATAGACAGGGAAACTATGGCTACACCTTC. Translated, it gives CASTNRQGNYGYTF. V is TRBV25-1 and J is TRBJ1-2, with TRBD1 matching 7 bases. V trimming: 7 bases; J trimming: 2 bases; junction bases outside the gene matches: 7. The CDR3 contains 14 residues. The germline V gene has CDR1 MGHDK and CDR2 SYGVNS.

The chain links TRBV27 to TRBJ1-4; 9 positions match TRBD1. V lost 6 bases, J lost 8 bases, and 7 bases stayed unmatched. This CDR3 contains 14 residues. Germline V lookup: CDR1 MNHEY, CDR2 SMNVEV (reference sequence). CDR3 residues: CASSAGTGLEKLFF. The CDR3 coding sequence is TGTGCCAGCAGCGCCGGGACAGGGTTAGAAAAACTGTTTTTT.

Turning to this clonotype: Compared with germline, one end of the junction differs, possibly owing to a read error. The chain carries TRBV29-1 and TRBJ2-2, with a tentative D call TRBD2 (5 bases). The V gene's germline CDR1 is SQVTM and CDR2 ANQGSEA. The CDR3 is 13 amino acids. This CDR3 reads CSAQNSDTGEPFF. The DNA of the CDR3 is TGCAGCGCCCAAAATAGCGACACCGGGGAGCCGTTTTTT.

The table lists this clonotype with many counts. CDR3 sequence (DNA): TGTGCCAGCAGCCCTAGTAGGAGTAGTGAAAAACTGTTTTTT. This translates into CASSPSRSSEKLFF. The gene calls are TRBV7-2 and TRBJ1-4; D is unresolved. V dropped 5 bases and J dropped 7 bases, with 14 bases sitting between them. Germline assignment: CDR1 SGHTA and CDR2 FQGNSA. This CDR3 has 14 residues.

This clonotype has ten or more counts. This chain links TRBV19 with TRBJ1-2, with 9 bases matching TRBD1. V lost 5 bases to trimming and J lost 1 base; unmatched junction nucleotides: 5. The CDR3 is made up of 15 amino acids. The V gene's germline CDR1 is LNHDA and CDR2 SQIVND (reference sequence). CDR3 amino acids: CASSEGQGINYGYTF. DNA of the CDR3: TGTGCCAGTAGTGAGGGACAGGGAATTAACTATGGCTACACCTTC.

This clonotype was seen only a few times. This chain connects TRBV4-3 to TRBJ1-4, with 8 positions matching TRBD1. J lost 6 bases, V lost 0 bases, and 6 bases had no gene match. CDR3 length: 16 amino acids. Looked up from germline, CDR1 is LGHNA and CDR2 is YSLEER. CDR3 residues: CASSQEKAGQDEKLFF. The DNA for the CDR3 is TGCGCCAGCAGCCAAGAAAAAGCGGGACAGGATGAAAAACTGTTTTTT.